These T cell receptor beta chains were read from a single sample in a study of T cell changes during pregnancy in multiple sclerosis. Profiled with immunoSEQ multiplex PCR; TCRdb holds only in-frame clones, not every one. The sample has around 45,000 clones, around 90% seen once. Material: CD4+ T cells from peripheral blood mononuclear cells, obtained in the third trimester of pregnancy. These receptors came from a female donor with multiple sclerosis, enrolled in a pregnancy study. The CDR3 runs from the conserved cysteine through the conserved F or W. The D gene is left open where the match is weak. Clone size is shown for a subset of rows, as once, few, many or a class of expanded clone.

CDR3	DNA	J	size	D	V
CASSLALSSYNEQFF	TGCGCCAGCAGCTTGGCCCTCAGCTCCTACAATGAGCAGTTCTTC	TRBJ2-1	NA	NA	TRBV5-1
CASSFRSSGMDEQFF	TGTGCCAGCAGCTTCAGGTCTAGCGGGATGGATGAGCAGTTCTTC	TRBJ2-1	NA	TRBD2	TRBV7-9
CASKRAADYGYTF	TGTGCCAGCAAAAGGGCAGCGGACTATGGCTACACCTTC	TRBJ1-2	NA	NA	TRBV28
CASSLNRGAFSGNTIYF	TGTGCCAGCAGCTTGAATCGGGGGGCGTTCTCTGGAAACACCATATATTTT	TRBJ1-3	NA	NA	TRBV5-4
CASSQDLGRETQYF	TGTGCCAGCAGCCAAGATCTAGGCAGAGAGACCCAGTACTTC	TRBJ2-5	NA	NA	TRBV4-2
CASSLIITGVNYGYTF	TGTGCCAGCAGCTTAATCATTACGGGGGTAAACTATGGCTACACCTTC	TRBJ1-2	NA	NA	TRBV11-3
CASSSGQHSNQPQHF	TGTGCCAGCTCATCGGGACAGCATAGCAATCAGCCCCAGCATTTT	TRBJ1-5	NA	TRBD1	TRBV18
CASSVDPVSGALTGELFF	TGTGCCAGCAGCGTAGATCCCGTGTCAGGGGCACTGACCGGGGAGCTGTTTTTT	TRBJ2-2	NA	NA	TRBV9
CASGTGGGQPQHF	TGTGCCAGCGGCACAGGGGGCGGTCAGCCCCAGCATTTT	TRBJ1-5	few	TRBD1	TRBV28
CSVEPTGHYGYTF	TGCAGCGTCGAACCGACAGGGCACTATGGCTACACCTTC	TRBJ1-2	NA	TRBD1	TRBV29-1
CAVRGQRLNYGYTF	TGTGCCGTAAGAGGGCAGAGATTGAACTATGGCTACACCTTC	TRBJ1-2	NA	NA	TRBV7-2
CASSLRGWDVADTQYF	TGTGCCAGCAGTTTGAGGGGGTGGGATGTAGCAGATACGCAGTATTTT	TRBJ2-3	NA	NA	TRBV6-5
CASSPQMLNEQFF	TGTGCCAGCAGCCCCCAGATGCTCAATGAGCAGTTCTTC	TRBJ2-1	once	NA	TRBV14
CASSFIQGRNTEAFF	TGTGCCAGCAGCTTTATCCAGGGAAGAAACACTGAAGCTTTCTTT	TRBJ1-1	NA	NA	TRBV6-5
CASNGLAGGYRTDTQYF	TGTGCCAGCAATGGGCTAGCGGGGGGGTATCGCACAGATACGCAGTATTTT	TRBJ2-3	NA	TRBD2	TRBV2
CASRTYTNSNQPQHF	TGTGCCAGCAGGACATACACAAATAGCAATCAGCCCCAGCATTTT	TRBJ1-5	NA	NA	TRBV28
CASREQLTNEKLFF	TGCGCCAGCAGGGAACAGCTAACTAATGAAAAACTGTTTTTT	TRBJ1-4	NA	NA	TRBV10-2
CASGYREETQYF	TGTGCCAGCGGATACAGGGAAGAGACCCAGTACTTC	TRBJ2-5	NA	NA	TRBV27
CSAPRTGSTDTQYF	TGCAGCGCCCCACGGACAGGGAGCACAGATACGCAGTATTTT	TRBJ2-3	NA	TRBD1	TRBV29-1
CAISLRTSGMVYEQYF	TGTGCCATCAGTCTCCGGACTAGCGGGATGGTATACGAGCAGTACTTC	TRBJ2-7	NA	TRBD2	TRBV10-3
CASSLQGGLNQPQHF	TGTGCCAGCAGCTTACAGGGAGGACTCAATCAGCCCCAGCATTTT	TRBJ1-5	NA	NA	TRBV7-2
CATSREAWTANEKLFF	TGTGCCACCAGCAGAGAGGCATGGACTGCAAATGAAAAACTGTTTTTT	TRBJ1-4	NA	NA	TRBV15
CAISESGLAGETQYF	TGTGCCATCAGTGAGTCGGGACTAGCAGGAGAGACCCAGTACTTC	TRBJ2-5	few	TRBD2	TRBV10-3
CASSLVPSRETQYF	TGTGCCAGCAGCTTAGTCCCCTCGCGGGAGACCCAGTACTTC	TRBJ2-5	NA	NA	TRBV7-9